Below, 5 T cell receptor beta chains from the same sample are listed, as sequenced in a study of control samples from healthy donors and cancer patients. Only in-frame clones appear in the TCRdb table, and some are missing; sequencing was by immunoSEQ multiplex PCR. The sample yields roughly 120,000 clones, 75% to 90% seen once. Sequencing used PBMCs. The receptors come from a woman in her 50s with colorectal cancer.

This chain connects TRBV19 to TRBJ1-4, with TRBD1 identical over 7 bases. CDR1 is LNHDA, CDR2 SQIVND, per germline (reference sequence). The V and J ends lost 4 bases and 3 bases, in that order; junction bases with no gene match: 5. The CDR3 covers 15 residues. The CDR3 sequence: CASSNRQGPNEKLFF. The CDR3 DNA sequence: TGTGCCAGTAGTAACCGACAGGGCCCTAATGAAAAACTGTTTTTT. The full variable domain, completed using reference TRBV19 and TRBJ1-4, is DGGITQSPKYLFRKEGQNVTLSCEQNLNHDAMYWYRQDPGQGLRLIYYSQIVNDFQKGDIAEGYSVSREKKESFPLTVTSAQKNPTAFYLCASSNRQGPNEKLFFGSGTQLSVL.

This clone was counted once. The J gene is TRBJ2-5, the V gene TRBV6-5, with a tentative D call TRBD1 (5 bases). Germline CDR1 and CDR2: MNHEY and SVGAGI. The CDR3 has 14 residues. The ends were cut back, 2 bases at V and 2 bases at J, with 9 bases in the middle. CDR3 sequence: CASSYQGPQETQYF. CDR3 nucleotide sequence: TGTGCCAGCAGTTACCAGGGCCCGCAAGAGACCCAGTACTTC.

This clone was observed a single time. Other DNA variants within this sample encode the same CDR3. The J gene is TRBJ1-2, the V gene TRBV3-1 (or the pseudogene TRBV3-2); D not certain. This CDR3 is 13 amino acids long. Germline V lookup: CDR1 LGHDT, CDR2 YNNKEL (reference sequence). Trimming shortened V by 1 base and J by 9 bases, and 12 bases separated the two germline ends. The CDR3 loop reads CASSQGSGVSYTF. CDR3 DNA: TGTGCCAGCAGCCAAGGTTCCGGTGTGAGCTACACCTTC.

This rearrangement joins TRBV7-2 to TRBJ1-1, with a possible D match to TRBD1 (6 bases). The CDR3 is 15 residues long. Per germline, CDR1 SGHTA and CDR2 FQGNSA. V lost 1 base and J lost 6, with 15 bases in between. CDR3 bases: TGTGCCAGCAGCTTAGGGAGGGGGTCGTACGCTGAAGCTTTCTTT. Amino acids: CASSLGRGSYAEAFF.

This rearrangement joins TRBV9 to TRBJ2-3; D might be TRBD2 (6 bases). The germline V and J ends were trimmed by 3 bases and 2 bases, with 16 bases remaining between them. Germline V gene data show CDR1 as SGDLS and CDR2 as YYNGEE. This CDR3 comprises 16 residues. The CDR3 nucleotides read TGTGCCAGCAGCGCACGGCGGGATCCTTTCACAGATACGCAGTATTTT. Translated: CASSARRDPFTDTQYF.